This T cell receptor (beta chain) is drawn from a study of T cell responses to AZD1222 COVID-19 vaccine (dated by TCRdb to about 2021). General notes on the study: AZD1222 recipients whose second dose came at about 4 weeks and those whose second dose came at about 12 weeks were combined into one group, since spike-specific TCR depth and breadth did not differ between the two schedules. Trial participants were enrolled by age into 18-55, 56-69 and 70-plus year subgroups, with about 150, 28 and 57 TCR-sequenced participants respectively. TCR sequencing was performed for over 230 trial participants, of whom some 200 were given two doses of AZD1222 and roughly 25 were given two doses of MenACWY control vaccine.

The label giving this sample's time point can be read as: baseline before first vaccination. The vaccinee samples were drawn from two UK trials, COV001 and COV002, one of which was a single-blind randomized controlled phase 2/3 trial testing AZD1222 (ChAdOx1 nCoV-19) in healthy adults. Trial participant PBMC samples were collected at day 0 and day 28 after the second dose for TCRbeta chain sequencing. Unmatched junction bases come to 8, with V trimmed by 8 bases and J by 7 bases. From the cysteine through the phenylalanine, the CDR3 covers 14 amino acids. Only the CDR3 DNA is retained, 42 bases long and in frame from the first base. The germline V gene encodes CDR1 LNHDA and CDR2 SQIVND (reference sequence). The paper's findings and limits, for the study overall: Only five to seven AZD1222 recipients were SARS-CoV-2 seropositive at baseline, limiting conclusions about previously exposed vaccinees. Because no day 14 peak-response samples were available, the repertoires could be characterized only after the peak T cell response. Spike-specific TCR breadth and depth rose significantly after two AZD1222 doses compared with day 0 and with MenACWY recipients. Epitopes outside the regions mutated in the B.1.351 and B.1.1.7 variants were reportedly recognized by nearly half of the unique spike-specific TCRs. CD4 TCRs associated with the vaccine covered the entire spike protein, and the dominant responses were in regions 160-218 and 743-854. Participants were mostly white British, with more females than males. The authors suggested clonal diversity may have been underestimated. In the small 56-69-year group, the increase in depth fell short of significance, most likely because of low power.

The CDR3 regions of human TCRbeta chains were analyzed by immunosequencing. The original pipeline was this. Repertoire TCRs were checked for matches against a reference library of SARS-CoV-2-specific TCRs that had been generated using the MIRA antigen-specificity platform. Breadth meant the fraction of unique TCRs that were SARS-CoV-2-associated, whereas depth meant the fraction of total T cells that were SARS-CoV-2-associated. Using the MIRA data, each spike-specific TCR was assigned both to the spike region to which the TCR was reactive and to a CD4 or CD8 class. Log10-transformed breadth and depth values were compared by one-way ANOVA with Sidak's multiple comparisons tests. TCRdb obtained this table from immuneACCESS and retained in-frame rearrangements with V and J assigned. These tables miss some clones; where compared with another copy, unresolved V genes account for less than half of the shortfall, and the remainder is unexplained. V and J calls and clone size come straight from that table; D and trimming were deduced from the DNA. Here the sample has around 100,000 clones; 90% occur a single time. The ten largest clonotypes hold about 4.8% of the sample.

As to this clone: The antigen it recognizes is unknown. No base qualities exist here, and no much larger clone lies one base off it.

Sequences were derived from peripheral blood, sampled on day 0 of AZD1222 vaccination. The receptor chain draws on TRBV19 and TRBJ2-2; the junction holds 9 bases that match TRBD1. The receptor comes from an adult in good health. The DNA sequence is as follows: TGTGCCAGTCGGAGACAGGGGGAAGGCGGGGAGCTGTTTTTT. It is translated as CASRRQGEGGELFF.